Below, one T cell receptor beta chain is given with its context. In the source study's methods: Amplification of reference gene primers was used by the study to estimate nucleated cell counts. The repertoire was sequenced with immunoSEQ multiplex PCR; TCRdb's copy has only in-frame clones and lacks some. V and J calls and clone size are copied from that table; D and trimming were computed from the DNA. This table has about 160,000 clones, approximately 86% appearing once. The source of the sample is a study of blood T cell repertoires in COVID-19. Study details: Researchers got acute and convalescent COVID-19 samples from the United States, Italy and Spain. The analysed material was cDNA or gDNA that came from T cells, B-cell-depleted T cells, or PBMCs.

Those enrolled in Seattle joined during active infection and were followed longitudinally afterward. This CDR3 is built from 14 residues. The V and J ends lost 0 bases and 8 bases respectively, with 10 bases between them. CDR1 is MDHEN, CDR2 SYDVKM, per germline. Source material: peripheral blood. The rearrangement joins TRBV28 to TRBJ2-2; D is undetermined. The receptor comes from a woman between 35 and 50 years old with COVID-19, enrolled during active disease. This CDR3 reads CASSLWAPTGELFF. CDR3 coding DNA: TGTGCCAGCAGTTTATGGGCCCCGACTGGGGAGCTGTTTTTT.